Included here is one TCR beta chain sequence, with context. Primed by a sample-barcoded 5' primer and a J-beta primer mix, a second PCR proceeded for about 6 to 12 cycles. TCRdb processed the 5' RACE reads anew with MiXCR; each CDR3 protein has one entry. Of about 1.1 million distinct CDR3 sequences in the sample, more than 30% were seen once. The record originates from a study of blood T cells in healthy people across ages. Germline V gene lookup returns CDR1 LGHDT and CDR2 YNNKEL (reference sequence). The CDR3 spans 14 residues. V was cut by 3 bases and J by 4 bases, with 13 bases left in between. The sample taken for sequencing was blood. The chain joins TRBV3-1 to TRBJ2-7, with unresolved D. This sequence was found in a man aged 18 to 35 in good health. In DNA, the CDR3 is TGTGCCAGCAGCCAGGCGGATCGTGGGTACGAGCAGTACTTC. As protein: CASSQADRGYEQYF.